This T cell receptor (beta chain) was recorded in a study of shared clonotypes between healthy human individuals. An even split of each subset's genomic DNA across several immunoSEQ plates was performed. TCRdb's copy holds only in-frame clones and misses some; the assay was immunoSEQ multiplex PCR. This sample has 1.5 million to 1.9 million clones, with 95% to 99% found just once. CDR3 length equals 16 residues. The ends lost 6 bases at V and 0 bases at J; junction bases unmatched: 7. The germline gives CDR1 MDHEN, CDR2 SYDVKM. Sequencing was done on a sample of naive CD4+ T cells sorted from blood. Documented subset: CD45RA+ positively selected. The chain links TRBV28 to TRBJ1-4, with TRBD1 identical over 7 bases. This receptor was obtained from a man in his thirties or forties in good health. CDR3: CASSPAGTATNEKLFF. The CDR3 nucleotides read TGTGCCAGCAGCCCGGCCGGGACAGCAACTAATGAAAAACTGTTTTTT.